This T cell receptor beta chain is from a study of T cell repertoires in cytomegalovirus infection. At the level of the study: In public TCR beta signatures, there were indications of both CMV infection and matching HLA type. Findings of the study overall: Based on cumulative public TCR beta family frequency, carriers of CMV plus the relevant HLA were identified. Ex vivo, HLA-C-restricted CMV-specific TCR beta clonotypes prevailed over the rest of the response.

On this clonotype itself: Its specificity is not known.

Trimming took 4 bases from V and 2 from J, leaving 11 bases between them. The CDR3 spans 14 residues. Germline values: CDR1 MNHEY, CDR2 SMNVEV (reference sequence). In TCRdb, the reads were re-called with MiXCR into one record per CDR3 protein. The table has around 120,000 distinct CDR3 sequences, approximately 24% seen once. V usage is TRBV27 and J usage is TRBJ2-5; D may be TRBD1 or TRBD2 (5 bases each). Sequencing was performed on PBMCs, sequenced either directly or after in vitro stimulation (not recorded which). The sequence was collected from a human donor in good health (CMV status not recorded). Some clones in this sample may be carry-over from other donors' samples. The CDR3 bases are TGTGCCAGCAGTTACGGGGCTGAACAAGAGACCCAGTACTTC. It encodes CASSYGAEQETQYF.